The following is a T cell receptor (beta chain) sequence with its context. Its antigen is unknown. V was clipped by 1 base and J by 4 bases, with 10 bases between them. The CDR3 spans 14 residues. Germline V gives CDR1 MNHNS, CDR2 SASEGT. The PCR ran on 60 Vbeta and 13 Jbeta primers. The repertoire was sequenced with immunoSEQ multiplex PCR; TCRdb's copy has only in-frame clones and lacks some. The sample has over 80,000 clones; 70% to 75% are singletons. The source of the sample is a study of cytomegalovirus exposure and HLA in healthy donors. Study observations and caveats: Sequencing likely caused a cluster of highly shared sequence variants. HLA alleles showed associations with 16,951 TCR beta sequences in a later analysis, at a 0.05 false discovery rate.

It was healthy bone marrow donors who served as donors. The sequencing sample was made of PBMCs. The source is a man aged 35-49 years in good health and CMV-seronegative. The rearrangement joins TRBV6-1 to TRBJ1-2; D is ambiguous. CDR3 in DNA: TGTGCCAGCAGTGAAGTCGAGGGCCTCTATGGCTACACCTTC. Its protein product is CASSEVEGLYGYTF.